This T cell receptor beta chain was identified in a study of Ad26.COV2.S vaccination and SARS-CoV-2 variants. As for treatment: some 20 received Ad26.COV2.S at low or high dose, single or two shots; roughly five received placebo; per-sample allocation not given. Samples came from day 63 after the first vaccine or placebo injection. Aged 18-55 years, donor was enrolled in Boston around 2020. General study points: Similar non-spike TCR breadth was seen in vaccine and placebo recipients. Spike-specific TCR breadth in vaccine recipients exceeded that seen in placebo recipients. Substantial breadth in spike-specific CD8+ and CD4+ T cell responses was reportedly seen after vaccination.

Generated by immunoSEQ multiplex PCR, the TCRdb table keeps only in-frame clones and is missing some. The table records around 300,000 clones, roughly 90% of them present only once. This clone was seen a few times. Its target is unknown. Looked up from germline, CDR1 is LNHDA and CDR2 is SQIVND (reference sequence). CDR3 length: 14 amino acids. V lost 3 bases, J lost 5 bases, and 2 bases stayed unmatched. This sequence originates from a person aged 18-65 years who received the Ad26.COV2.S COVID-19 vaccine or a placebo. The input for sequencing was peripheral blood, taken in a trial of Ad26.COV2.S vaccine versus placebo. The V gene is TRBV19, the J gene TRBJ2-2, with 8 bases lining up with TRBD2. CDR3 region: CASSMGTRTGELFF. The DNA for the CDR3 is TGTGCCAGTAGTATGGGGACTAGGACCGGGGAGCTGTTTTTT.